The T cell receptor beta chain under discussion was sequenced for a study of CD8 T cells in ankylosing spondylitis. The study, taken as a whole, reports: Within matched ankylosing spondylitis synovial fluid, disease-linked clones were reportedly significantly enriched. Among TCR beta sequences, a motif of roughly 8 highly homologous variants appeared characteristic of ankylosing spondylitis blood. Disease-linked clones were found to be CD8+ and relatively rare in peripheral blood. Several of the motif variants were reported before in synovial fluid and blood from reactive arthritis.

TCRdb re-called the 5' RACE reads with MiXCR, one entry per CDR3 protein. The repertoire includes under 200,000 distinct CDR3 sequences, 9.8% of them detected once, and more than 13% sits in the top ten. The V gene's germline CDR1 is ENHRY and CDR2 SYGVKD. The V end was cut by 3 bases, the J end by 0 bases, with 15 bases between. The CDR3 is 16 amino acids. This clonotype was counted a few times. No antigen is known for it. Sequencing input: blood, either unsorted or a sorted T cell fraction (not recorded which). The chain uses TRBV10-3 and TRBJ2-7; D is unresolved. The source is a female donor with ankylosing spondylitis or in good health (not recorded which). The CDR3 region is CAISEVEAPISYEQYF. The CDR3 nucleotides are TGTGCCATCAGTGAAGTGGAAGCGCCAATCTCCTACGAGCAGTACTTC.